These 20 T cell receptor beta chains originate from one sample sequenced in a study of shared clonotypes between healthy human individuals. Produced via immunoSEQ multiplex PCR; TCRdb's table is partial and in-frame only. The data hold around 200,000 clones, with approximately 92% observed a single time. The sequencing sample was made of naive CD4+ T cells sorted from blood. The subset: CD45RA+ positively selected. The receptors here all came from a woman under 40 in good health.

This chain joins TRBV11-2 and TRBJ1-1; unclear D gene. The germline gives CDR1 SGHAT, CDR2 FQNNGV. The CDR3 spans 17 residues. Trimming removed 5 bases at V and 0 bases at J, with 19 bases between. Here the CDR3 reads CASSEAWGRLMNTEAFF. CDR3 nucleotide sequence: TGTGCCAGCAGCGAAGCGTGGGGTCGCCTGATGAACACTGAAGCTTTCTTT.

This chain joins TRBV6-6 and TRBJ1-4; 8 positions agree with TRBD1. The germline V gene encodes CDR1 MNHNY and CDR2 SVGAGI (reference sequence). With V trimmed by 4 bases and J by 8 bases, 3 bases remained unmatched. This CDR3 spans 13 amino acids. CDR3 protein: CASSSYRGEKLFF. In DNA, the CDR3 is TGTGCCAGCAGTTCCTACAGGGGGGAAAAACTGTTTTTT.

The chain joins TRBV18 to TRBJ2-5, with D perhaps TRBD2 (5 bases). Germline V CDR1 and CDR2: KGHSH, LQKENI. The germline V and J ends were trimmed by 2 bases and 4 bases, with 23 bases remaining between them. This CDR3 contains 18 residues. The CDR3 reads CASSPMVAGETVPETQYF. Here the CDR3 DNA reads TGTGCCAGCTCACCAATGGTTGCGGGTGAGACCGTCCCAGAGACCCAGTACTTC.

The rearrangement uses TRBV28 and TRBJ1-6; D not resolved. Deletions cut 7 bases from V and 5 bases from J, with 9 bases between. The CDR3 is 13 residues long. From germline, CDR1 is MDHEN and CDR2 SYDVKM. The CDR3 DNA sequence: TGTGCCAGCAAGGGTAGGAATAATTCACCCCTCCACTTT. It yields the protein CASKGRNNSPLHF. The variable domain in full, completed from reference TRBV28 and TRBJ1-6, reads DVKVTQSSRYLVKRTGEKVFLECVQDMDHENMFWYRQDPGLGLRLIYFSYDVKMKEKGDIPEGYSVSREKKERFSLILESASTNQTSMYLCASKGRNNSPLHFGNGTRLTVT.

The CDR3 DNA is TGCGCCAGCAGCTTAGGACACCAGTCCACAGATACGCAGTATTTT. Amino acids: CASSLGHQSTDTQYF. V is TRBV5-1 and J is TRBJ2-3; maybe TRBD1 (5 bases). V was pared by 2 bases and J by 2 bases, with 12 bases between. Germline V gene data show CDR1 as SGHRS and CDR2 as YFSETQ. The CDR3 covers 15 residues.

The chain combines TRBV7-3 with TRBJ2-2; D not certain. This CDR3 is 15 amino acids long. Trimming stripped 5 bases from V and 5 bases from J, with 15 bases between. Germline assignment: CDR1 SGHTA and CDR2 FQGTGA. The CDR3: CASSQFGGSTGELFF. Written as DNA, the CDR3 is TGTGCCAGCAGCCAATTCGGTGGTTCGACCGGGGAGCTGTTTTTT.

This sequence joins TRBV28 and TRBJ1-2, with D possibly matching TRBD1 (6 bases). The CDR3 spans 14 residues. The ends were cut back, 7 bases at V and 7 bases at J, with 19 bases in the middle. CDR1 is MDHEN, CDR2 SYDVKM, per germline. CDR3 nucleotide sequence: TGTGCCAGCACCATGGGGGGGGCGTTTTTTGGCTACACCTTC. Residues: CASTMGGAFFGYTF.

This chain connects TRBV7-6 to TRBJ1-5, with 9 bases matching TRBD1. The V gene end was trimmed by 2 bases and the J gene end by 8 bases; junction bases not matched to a gene: 1. CDR1 SGHVS and CDR2 FNYEAQ come from the germline V gene. There are 13 residues in the CDR3. CDR3 residues: CASSLTGGEPQHF. The CDR3 DNA is TGTGCCAGCAGCTTAACAGGGGGCGAGCCCCAGCATTTT. Full variable domain (remainder filled in from reference TRBV7-6 and TRBJ1-5): GAGVSQSPRYKVTKRGQDVALRCDPISGHVSLYWYRQALGQGPEFLTYFNYEAQQDKSGLPNDRFSAERPEGSISTLTIQRTEQRDSAMYRCASSLTGGEPQHFGDGTRLSIL.

The chain joins TRBV18 to TRBJ2-5; 9 bases are shared with TRBD1. The J call may be in error: the DNA end matches TRBJ2-7 better. The germline V gene encodes CDR1 KGHSH and CDR2 LQKENI. The CDR3 consists of 15 residues. The CDR3 coding sequence is TGTGCCAGCTCACCTGGACAGGGGCTCGGCGGCGAGCAGTACTTC. It translates to CASSPGQGLGGEQYF.

The V call is TRBV7-3, the J call TRBJ2-7; 10 bases line up with TRBD1. The CDR3 is 14 residues long. Germline V CDR1 and CDR2: SGHTA, FQGTGA. J lost 4 bases, V lost 5 bases, and 5 bases had no gene match. CDR3 protein: CASSRSGQGYEQYF. Here the CDR3 DNA reads TGTGCCAGCAGCAGATCGGGACAGGGGTACGAGCAGTACTTC.

The chain has TRBV10-3 and TRBJ2-7; 8 nucleotides align to TRBD1. The CDR3 runs to 14 residues. The J segment lost 3 bases and the V segment lost 5 bases, leaving 6 bases of the junction unmatched. CDR1 ENHRY and CDR2 SYGVKD come from the germline V gene. CDR3 bases: TGTGCCATCAGTAAAGGACAGGGCGGCTACGAGCAGTACTTC. Encoded protein: CAISKGQGGYEQYF.

As regards this clone: A read error may account for a junction end that differs from germline. This chain joins TRBV19 and TRBJ2-5; the D is unclear. From germline, CDR1 is LNHDA and CDR2 SQIVND (reference sequence). The CDR3 has 16 amino acids. CDR3 sequence (DNA): TGTGCCAGTAGTCCCGCGGCGCGTCGGTACCAAGGGACCCAGTACTTC. Amino acid sequence: CASSPAARRYQGTQYF.

In its sample, this clone was seen a few times. The chain carries TRBV5-6 and TRBJ1-5, with D possibly TRBD1 on 5 matching bases. The CDR3 length is 12 residues. Germline CDR1 reads SGHDT; CDR2 reads YYEEEE. V lost 3 bases and J 5 bases, leaving 6 bases between the germline ends. The CDR3 DNA sequence: TGTGCCAGCAGCTCGGGGGATCAGCCCCAGCATTTT. It encodes CASSSGDQPQHF.

CDR3 bases: TGTGCCAGCAGCCTCGGTGGGAGAAGCACAGATACGCAGTATTTT. Its translation is CASSLGGRSTDTQYF. The chain employs TRBV28 and TRBJ2-3; possible D gene TRBD2, 5 bases. Trimming removed 6 bases from V and 0 bases from J, with 13 bases in between. Germline V CDR1 and CDR2: MDHEN, SYDVKM. The CDR3 consists of 15 residues.

In this sample, this clone turned up a few times. The rearrangement joins TRBV7-3 to TRBJ2-7, with 7 bases matching TRBD1. V lost 5 bases to trimming and J lost 2 bases; unmatched junction nucleotides: 6. The CDR3 runs to 14 residues. CDR1 is SGHTA, CDR2 FQGTGA, per germline. CDR3 nucleotide sequence: TGTGCCAGCAGCCAGGGACAGCCGCCCTACGAGCAGTACTTC. Its translation is CASSQGQPPYEQYF.

The chain employs TRBV5-8 and TRBJ1-2, with D possibly TRBD1 on 5 matching bases. This CDR3 contains 13 residues. Germline lookup yields CDR1 SGHTS and CDR2 YDEGEE. V lost 1 base to trimming and J lost 4 bases, with 8 bases between them. CDR3 residues: CASSLTGVYGYTF. CDR3 DNA: TGTGCCAGCAGCTTGACAGGCGTCTATGGCTACACCTTC.

The genes are TRBV30 and TRBJ2-7; either TRBD1 or TRBD2 may fit D (5 bases each). The germline CDR1 and CDR2 sequences are GTSNPN and SVGIG (reference sequence). Trimming took 6 bases from V and 4 from J, leaving 19 bases between them. The CDR3 totals 14 residues. The CDR3 nucleotides are TGTGCCTGCACGGGACGGTTCGGATCATACGAGCAGTACTTC. Its protein product is CACTGRFGSYEQYF. The variable domain in full, completed from reference TRBV30 and TRBJ2-7, reads SQTIHQWPATLVQPVGSPLSLECTVEGTSNPNLYWYRQAAGRGLQLLFYSVGIGQISSEVPQNLSASRPQDRQFILSSKKLLLSDSGFYLCACTGRFGSYEQYFGPGTRLTVT.

The rearrangement uses TRBV2 and TRBJ2-1; TRBD2 matches at 12 bases. CDR3 size: 13 residues. Germline lookup yields CDR1 SNHLY and CDR2 FYNNEI. V shed 11 bases and J 5 bases; nucleotides not matched to a gene: 4. CDR3 sequence reads: CAGRTSGNNEQFF. CDR3 coding DNA: TGTGCCGGAAGGACTAGCGGGAACAATGAGCAGTTCTTC.

The V and J genes are TRBV2 and TRBJ2-6; tentatively, D is TRBD1 (5 bases). Trimming removed 6 bases at V and 2 bases at J, with 8 bases between. The CDR3 has 14 amino acids. From germline, CDR1 is SNHLY and CDR2 FYNNEI. CDR3 protein: CASRGVPGANVLTF. The CDR3 DNA sequence: TGTGCCAGCAGAGGGGTACCTGGGGCCAACGTCCTGACTTTC. Full variable domain (rest looked up from reference TRBV2 and TRBJ2-6): EPEVTQTPSHQVTQMGQEVILRCVPISNHLYFYWYRQILGQKVEFLVSFYNNEISEKSEIFDDQFSVERPDGSNFTLKIRSTKLEDSAMYFCASRGVPGANVLTFGAGSRLTVL.

This chain connects TRBV28 to TRBJ2-7; 7 bases match TRBD1. Looked up from germline, CDR1 is MDHEN and CDR2 is SYDVKM. This CDR3 spans 18 amino acids. The V segment lost 5 bases and the J segment 4 bases; nucleotides outside the gene matches: 20. The CDR3 nucleotides are TGTGCCAGCAGTCTACCGCTATACCGACAGGGAAGGAGGTACGAGCAGTACTTC. It is translated as CASSLPLYRQGRRYEQYF.